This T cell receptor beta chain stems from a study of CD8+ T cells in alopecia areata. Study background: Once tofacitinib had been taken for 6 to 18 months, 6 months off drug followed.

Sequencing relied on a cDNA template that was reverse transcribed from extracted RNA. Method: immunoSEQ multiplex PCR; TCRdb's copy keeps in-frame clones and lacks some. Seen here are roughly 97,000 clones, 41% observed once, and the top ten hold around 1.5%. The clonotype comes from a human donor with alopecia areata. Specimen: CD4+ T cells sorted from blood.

CDR3 DNA: TGTGCCTGGAGTGTAAGCCGCCTCAATCAGCCCCAGCATTTT. This translates into CAWSVSRLNQPQHF. The chain recombines TRBV30 with TRBJ1-5; D is unresolved. The CDR3 loop spans 14 amino acids. In germline, CDR1 is GTSNPN, CDR2 SVGIG (reference sequence). Trimming stripped 0 bases from V and 3 bases from J, with 9 bases between.